This record looks at one T cell receptor (beta chain) sequence and its context. The method was immunoSEQ multiplex PCR; TCRdb's version includes in-frame clones alone and lacks a portion of them. Seen here are 350,000 to 450,000 clones, 75% to 95% observed once, and the top ten hold 5% to 7%. The data derive from a study of control samples from healthy donors and cancer patients. V lost 9 bases, J lost 0 bases, and 17 bases lay in between. Germline lookup yields CDR1 LNHDA and CDR2 SQIVND (reference sequence). The CDR3 spans 15 residues. The chain recombines TRBV19 with TRBJ2-5; possibly TRBD2 for D (6 bases). Sequencing used PBMCs. The TCR comes from a middle-aged man with head and neck cancer. The CDR3 is CASRPSSGNQETQYF. In DNA, the CDR3 is TGTGCCAGCCGCCCGAGTAGCGGTAACCAAGAGACCCAGTACTTC.